The clone carrying this T cell receptor (beta chain) was counted a few times. Its target is not known. The sample belongs to a study of cytomegalovirus exposure and HLA in healthy donors. Across the study: A later analysis reported the approximately 120 validation repertoires used the same platform as the approximately 670 first-cohort repertoires.

TCRdb's copy holds only in-frame clones and misses some; the assay was immunoSEQ multiplex PCR. The sample holds under 100,000 clones, 84% seen once. The study, taken as a whole, reports: The classifier reportedly diagnosed cytomegalovirus status with high specificity and sensitivity. A later analysis found first-cohort TCR clusters tended to co-occur in the 110 or so validation repertoires.

Germline lookup yields CDR1 GTSNPN and CDR2 SVGIG (reference sequence). V lost 8 bases and J 4 bases, leaving 15 bases between the germline ends. The CDR3 extends over 12 amino acids. The sequence came from a woman younger than 35 in good health and CMV-seropositive. The source material was PBMCs. This chain connects TRBV30 to TRBJ2-7; a possible D gene is TRBD2 (5 bases). CDR3 sequence (DNA): TGTGCCGGAGGTGCACTGAGATACGAGCAGTACTTC. Translation gives CAGGALRYEQYF.